This T cell receptor (beta chain) was documented in a study of CD8+CD57+ T cells in acquired aplastic anemia. Study-level information: Quantities of DNA derived from sorted CD4+ and CD8+ cells averaged approximately 3.5 ug. Mean read depth for CD4+ cells from healthy donors was 10 million to 13 million. Study findings and constraints: Patients had around 30 CD8+ CDR3 sequences in common with controls (the shared set).

Genomic DNA provided the template from which TCR beta VDJ and CDR3 profiles were obtained. TCRdb recomputed calls from the reads with MiXCR, one row per CDR3 protein. The repertoire has 400,000 to 450,000 distinct CDR3 sequences, 65% to 75% of them found once; the top ten carry approximately 3.9%. There are 18 residues in the CDR3. Trimming stripped 9 bases from V and 0 bases from J, with 21 bases between. Notes on this clonotype: Its antigen is unknown.

The sequence was collected from a human donor in good health, serving as a control. Sequenced material: sorted CD4+, CD8+, or CD8+CD57+ T cells (not recorded which) from PBMCs. The chain carries TRBV12-3 or TRBV12-4 and TRBJ1-6; no definite D call. CDR3: CASTFSWVASSYNSPLHF. The CDR3 DNA sequence: TGTGCCAGTACCTTCTCGTGGGTGGCGAGCTCCTATAATTCACCCCTCCACTTT.